This TCR beta chain was identified in a study of T-cell memory formation after mild COVID-19. Each CDR3 protein is one row after TCRdb ran MiXCR on the 5' RACE reads. The sample has hundreds of thousands of distinct CDR3 sequences, more than 20% seen once. This clonotype was counted between two and nine times. The CDR3 is 15 residues long. V trimming: 6 bases; J trimming: 7 bases; junction bases outside the gene matches: 13. Germline-derived CDR1 and CDR2 are SEHNR and FQNEAQ (reference sequence). The chain recombines TRBV7-9 with TRBJ1-1, with 8 bases matching TRBD1. This clonotype originated in an adult woman who had mild COVID-19 (a few samples of this study predate the infection). Cell type and time point are not known. The sample taken for sequencing was PBMCs or a T cell subset sorted from them (not recorded which). CDR3 in DNA: TGTGCCAGCAGGCTGGGTGGGCAGGGGGCGAGTGAAGCTTTCTTT. The encoded protein is CASRLGGQGASEAFF.